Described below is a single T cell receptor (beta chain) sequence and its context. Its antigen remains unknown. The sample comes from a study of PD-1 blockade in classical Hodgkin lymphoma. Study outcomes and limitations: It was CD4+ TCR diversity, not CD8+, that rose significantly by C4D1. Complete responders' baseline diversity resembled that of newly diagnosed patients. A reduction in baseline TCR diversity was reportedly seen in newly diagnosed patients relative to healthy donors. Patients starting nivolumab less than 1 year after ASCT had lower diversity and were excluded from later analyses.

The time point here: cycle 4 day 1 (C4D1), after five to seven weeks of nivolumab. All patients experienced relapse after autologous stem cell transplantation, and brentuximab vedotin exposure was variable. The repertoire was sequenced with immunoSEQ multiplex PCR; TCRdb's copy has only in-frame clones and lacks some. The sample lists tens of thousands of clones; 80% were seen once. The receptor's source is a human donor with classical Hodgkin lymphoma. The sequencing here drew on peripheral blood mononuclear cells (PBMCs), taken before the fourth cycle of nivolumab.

CDR3 residues: CASSQQGSLTEAFF. The CDR3 coding sequence is TGTGCCAGCAGCCAACAGGGGTCATTGACTGAAGCTTTCTTT. The V call is TRBV11-2, the J call TRBJ1-1, with 7 bases identical to TRBD1. The trim removed 5 bases at V and 5 bases at J, leaving 8 bases unmatched. The germline V gene has CDR1 SGHAT and CDR2 FQNNGV. The length of the CDR3 is 14 residues. Combining the CDR3 with reference TRBV11-2 and TRBJ1-1 gives the whole variable domain EAGVAQSPRYKIIEKRQSVAFWCNPISGHATLYWYQQILGQGPKLLIQFQNNGVVDDSQLPKDRFSAERLKGVDSTLKIQPAKLEDSAVYLCASSQQGSLTEAFFGQGTRLTVV.